Reported below is one T cell receptor (beta chain). This clonotype was counted only a few times. What this receptor recognizes is not known. One base away there is no much larger clone; base qualities are not given. Ficoll-Paque density gradient centrifugation was used to isolate PBMCs. This sample is part of a study of T-cell memory formation after mild COVID-19 (dated by TCRdb to the early 2020s). Broadly, across the study: TCR sequence clusters from the two donors were largely donor specific. Longitudinal TCRalpha and TCRbeta repertoire sequencing tracked T-cell clones expanding and contracting after mild COVID-19 in a couple of donors. The cohort comprised two young, previously healthy adult volunteers, one female and one male.

From the cysteine up to the phenylalanine, the CDR3 has a length of 14 residues. Just the 42-base CDR3 DNA is kept, in frame starting at base 1. Per the germline V gene (reference sequence), DFQATT is the CDR1 and SNEGSKA is the CDR2. Deletion took 6 bases off V and 4 bases off J, with a span of 18 bases between the germline ends. The study at large found these results: Some responding clones were detected in pre-infection memory, which suggested that pre-existing cross-reactive memory T cells had joined the SARS-CoV-2 response. Only a couple of mild cases were covered in the study, and larger cohorts including severe cases with pre-infection samples were considered necessary. Clones that contracted from day 15 to 85 showed balanced CD4/CD8 phenotypes, whereas a second wave of clones that expanded from day 15 to 37 leaned towards CD4+. SARS-CoV-2 specificity was not confirmed for the second-wave clones peaking on day 37. Contracting CD4+ clones turned up mainly in the CM and EM memory subsets, whereas EMRA was where CD8+ clones were enriched.

Sequenced using an Illumina NovaSeq 6000. cDNA libraries for TCRalpha and TCRbeta were prepared by 5'RACE using constant-segment primers, with sample barcodes and unique molecular identifiers added. RNA was extracted from every sample with Trizol reagent. Library amplification was performed in two PCR steps, and a second sample barcode and Illumina TruSeq adapters were introduced in the second step. Libraries were sequenced on an Illumina NovaSeq with 2 x 150 bp paired-end reads. On the study's bioinformatics: Reads were demultiplexed and collapsed into UMI-guided consensus sequences with migec v1.2.7. Using mixcr v2.1.11, UMI consensuses were aligned to TRA and TRB V and J templates and then assembled into clonotypes. Clonotypes were classified as expanded or contracted when called significant by both edgeR and NoisET, with noise models trained on biological replicates. edgeR calls used a false discovery rate-adjusted p below 0.01 and a log2 fold-change threshold of 1. As an exploratory analysis of dynamics, max-normalized trajectories of the 1000 most abundant clonotypes were examined by PCA with hierarchical clustering. Each responding clone was given a CD4 or CD8 phenotype based on the CD4+ and CD8+ repertoires, which had been sequenced separately. TCRdb itself trimmed the public reads at Q25 with fastp, ran MiXCR and retained productive beta chains. When rows share a CDR3 protein, they turn into one entry using the most common DNA and genes. In this record, the V and J calls reflect TCRdb's handling and not the investigators' own analysis. The sample profile shows a few hundred thousand distinct CDR3 sequences; around 27% of them were found once. Of the sample, about an eighth is held by the ten largest clones.

The clonotype was recovered from an adult woman who had mild COVID-19 (a few samples of this study predate the infection). The sample titles of this study are shuffled in the database, so cell type and time point are left out; the donor was told from shared clones. The chain is encoded by TRBV20-1 joined to TRBJ1-2; the D gene is perhaps TRBD1, on 5 matching bases. Source material: PBMCs or a T cell subset sorted from them (not recorded which). DNA sequence: TGCAGTGCCTGGGACCTCACGGGGGGCTATGGCTACACCTTC. It specifies CSAWDLTGGYGYTF.